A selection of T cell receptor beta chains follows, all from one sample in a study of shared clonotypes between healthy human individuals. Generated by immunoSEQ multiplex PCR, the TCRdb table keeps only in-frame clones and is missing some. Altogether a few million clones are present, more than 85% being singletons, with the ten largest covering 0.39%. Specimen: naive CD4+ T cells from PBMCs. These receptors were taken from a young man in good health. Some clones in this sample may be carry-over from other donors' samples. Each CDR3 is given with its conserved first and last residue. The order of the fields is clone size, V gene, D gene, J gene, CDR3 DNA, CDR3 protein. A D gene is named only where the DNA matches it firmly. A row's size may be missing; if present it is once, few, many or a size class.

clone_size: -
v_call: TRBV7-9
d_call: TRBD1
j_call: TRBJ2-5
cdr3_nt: TGTGCCAGCAGCTTTGACAGGGGATTCCAAGAGACCCAGTACTTC
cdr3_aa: CASSFDRGFQETQYF

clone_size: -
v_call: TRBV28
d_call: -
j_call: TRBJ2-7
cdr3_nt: TGTGCCAGCAGTTCTCCCCCCTACGAGCAGTACTTC
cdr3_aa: CASSSPPYEQYF

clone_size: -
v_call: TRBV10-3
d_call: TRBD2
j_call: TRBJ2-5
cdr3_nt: TGTGCCATCAGTGAGTTTGAGCGGGAGGGTCCGCCAGAGACCCAGTACTTC
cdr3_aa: CAISEFEREGPPETQYF

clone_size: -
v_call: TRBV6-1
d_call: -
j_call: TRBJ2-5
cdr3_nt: TGTGCCAGCAGGGATTATTTAGGAGGGGAGACCCAGTACTTC
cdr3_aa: CASRDYLGGETQYF

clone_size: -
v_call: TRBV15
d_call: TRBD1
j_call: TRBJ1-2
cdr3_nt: TGTGCCACCAGCAGAGATTTGGGGACAGGGACCCTCGGAGACGGCTACACCTTC
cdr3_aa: CATSRDLGTGTLGDGYTF

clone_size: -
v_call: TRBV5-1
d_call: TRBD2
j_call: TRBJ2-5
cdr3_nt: TGCGCCAGCAGCTTGTCGACTAGCGGGAGGGCTGGGGAGACCCAGTACTTC
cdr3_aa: CASSLSTSGRAGETQYF

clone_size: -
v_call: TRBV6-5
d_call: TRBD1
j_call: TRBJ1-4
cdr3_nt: TGTGCCAGCAGTTACACCTCCAGGGGGCGAAATGAAAAACTGTTTTTT
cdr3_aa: CASSYTSRGRNEKLFF

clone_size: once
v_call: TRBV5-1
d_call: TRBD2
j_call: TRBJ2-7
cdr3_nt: TGCGCCAGCAGCTTGGGACTAGCGGGAGCAACCTACGAGCAGTACTTC
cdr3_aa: CASSLGLAGATYEQYF

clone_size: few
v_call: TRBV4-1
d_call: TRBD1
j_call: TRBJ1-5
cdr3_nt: TGCGCCAGCAGCCAACATCTAACTCCGGGACAGGGTTTTCAGCCCCAGCATTTT
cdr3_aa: CASSQHLTPGQGFQPQHF

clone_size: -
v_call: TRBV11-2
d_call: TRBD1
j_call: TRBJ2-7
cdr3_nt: TGTGCCAGCAGCTCCACAGGGGGGAGGAGGGAGCAGTACTTC
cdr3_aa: CASSSTGGRREQYF

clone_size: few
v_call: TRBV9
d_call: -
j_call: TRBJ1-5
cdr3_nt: TGTGCCAGCAGCGCCGGAGGAGGGAAGGCCCAGCCCCAGCATTTT
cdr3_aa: CASSAGGGKAQPQHF

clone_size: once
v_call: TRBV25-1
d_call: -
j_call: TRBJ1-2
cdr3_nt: TGTGCCAGCAGTGATCTTGGTGTGGGATCTCCATATGGCTACACCTTC
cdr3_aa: CASSDLGVGSPYGYTF

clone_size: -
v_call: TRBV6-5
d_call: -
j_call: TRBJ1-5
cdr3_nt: TGTGCCAGCAAAAGGGGGGCGGGCAATCAGCCCCAGCATTTT
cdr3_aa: CASKRGAGNQPQHF

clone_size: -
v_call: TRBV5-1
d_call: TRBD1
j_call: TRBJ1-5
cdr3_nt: TGCGCCAGCAGCTTGACAGGGGGGAATCAGCCCCAGCATTTT
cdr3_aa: CASSLTGGNQPQHF

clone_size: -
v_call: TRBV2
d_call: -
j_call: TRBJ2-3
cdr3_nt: TGTGCCAGCAACGGGGCAACAGATACGCAGTATTTT
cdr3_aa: CASNGATDTQYF

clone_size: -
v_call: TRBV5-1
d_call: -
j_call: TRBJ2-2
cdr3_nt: TGCGCCAGCAGCTTGGCCGGGACCGGGGCCGGGGAGCTGTTTTTT
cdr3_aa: CASSLAGTGAGELFF

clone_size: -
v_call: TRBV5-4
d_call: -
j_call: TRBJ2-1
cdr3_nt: TGTGCCAGCAGCTTGCTACGGGAGCAGTTCTTC
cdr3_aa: CASSLLREQFF

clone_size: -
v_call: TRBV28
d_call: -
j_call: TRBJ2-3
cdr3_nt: TGTGCCAGCACTTCGCCAACAGATACGCAGTATTTT
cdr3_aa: CASTSPTDTQYF

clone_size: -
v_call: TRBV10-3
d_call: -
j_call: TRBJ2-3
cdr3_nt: TGTGCCATCGAACGGGGGCCTTTCACAGATACGCAGTATTTT
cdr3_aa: CAIERGPFTDTQYF